Listed below are T cell receptor beta chains from one sample, sequenced in a study of beta chain features in type 1 diabetes. Clones were read by immunoSEQ multiplex PCR, and TCRdb kept only the in-frame ones, dropping some. Of fewer than 350,000 clones listed, approximately 16% are singletons. Sequenced input: naive CD4+ T cells from blood. The receptors originated from a man between 18 and 29 years old with type 1 diabetes. The CDR3 runs from the conserved cysteine through the conserved F or W. The order of the fields is D gene, J gene, clone size, V gene, CDR3 protein, CDR3 DNA. The D gene is left open where the match is weak. Not all rows give a size; the values are once, few, many and, for expanded clones, a class.

TRBD1 | TRBJ2-7 | few | TRBV19 | CASSDATGTDIPHEQYF | TGTGCCAGTAGCGACGCCACCGGGACAGACATCCCCCACGAGCAGTACTTC
TRBD2 | TRBJ2-7 | . | TRBV5-4 | CASRPTSGAYEQYF | TGTGCCAGCAGACCGACTAGCGGGGCCTACGAGCAGTACTTC
. | TRBJ1-1 | few | TRBV30 | CAWSVAIMNTEAFF | TGTGCCTGGAGTGTAGCCATAATGAACACTGAAGCTTTCTTT
TRBD2 | TRBJ2-7 | few | TRBV19 | CASSITSGGYYEQYF | TGTGCCAGTAGTATTACTAGCGGGGGGTACTACGAGCAGTACTTC
TRBD1 | TRBJ2-7 | . | TRBV25-1 | CASSARQGPTYEQYF | TGTGCCAGCAGTGCCCGACAGGGCCCCACTTACGAGCAGTACTTC
TRBD2 | TRBJ2-4 | . | TRBV5-1 | CASSSGGSPRAKNIQYF | TGCGCCAGCAGCAGCGGCGGGAGCCCCCGCGCCAAAAACATTCAGTACTTC
TRBD2 | TRBJ2-3 | . | TRBV19 | CASSWSGRASDTQYF | TGTGCCAGTAGTTGGAGCGGGAGGGCCTCAGATACGCAGTATTTT
. | TRBJ2-1 | many | TRBV14 | CASSRFREQFF | TGTGCCAGCAGTCGGTTCCGCGAGCAGTTCTTC
. | TRBJ1-2 | few | TRBV5-4 | CASSQDMTGVPTGYTF | TGTGCCAGCAGCCAAGACATGACAGGAGTCCCTACTGGCTACACCTTC
. | TRBJ2-7 | few | TRBV7-9 | CASSPDRGEQYF | TGTGCCAGCAGCCCCGATCGAGGCGAGCAGTACTTC
TRBD1 | TRBJ2-7 | few | TRBV25-1 | CASSVGTGSPEQYF | TGTGCCAGCAGTGTAGGGACAGGGTCCCCCGAGCAGTACTTC
TRBD2 | TRBJ2-1 | few | TRBV7-2 | CASSPRGGRALEQFF | TGTGCCAGCAGCCCACGGGGCGGGAGGGCCCTTGAGCAGTTCTTC
. | TRBJ2-2 | . | TRBV7-2 | CASSSASGIYGELFF | TGTGCCAGCAGCTCAGCTTCGGGGATTTACGGGGAGCTGTTTTTT
TRBD1 | TRBJ1-1 | . | TRBV11-2 | CASSSGLHRGNTEAFF | TGTGCCAGCAGCTCCGGCCTTCACAGGGGGAACACTGAAGCTTTCTTT
TRBD2 | TRBJ2-2 | . | TRBV2 | CASSPLAGGNTGELFF | TGTGCCAGCAGTCCACTAGCGGGAGGAAACACCGGGGAGCTGTTTTTT
. | TRBJ2-3 | few | TRBV6-5 | CASSSGTRKYF | TGTGCCAGCAGTTCCGGGACACGCAAGTATTTT
. | TRBJ2-7 | . | TRBV6-5 | CASSYSQRFSYEQYF | TGTGCCAGCAGTTACTCGCAGCGGTTCTCCTACGAGCAGTACTTC
. | TRBJ2-3 | few | TRBV4-3 | CASSQVQGGGGTDTQYF | TGCGCCAGCAGCCAGGTACAGGGCGGGGGAGGCACAGATACGCAGTATTTT
TRBD1 | TRBJ1-4 | . | TRBV5-1 | CASSPGTAANEKLFF | TGCGCCAGCAGCCCGGGGACAGCAGCTAATGAAAAACTGTTTTTT
. | TRBJ2-1 | . | TRBV7-6 | CASSLDGGTYNEQFF | TGTGCCAGCAGCTTAGATGGCGGAACCTACAATGAGCAGTTCTTC
. | TRBJ2-3 | few | TRBV18 | CASSPSPNPTSTDTQYF | TGTGCCAGCTCACCGTCCCCGAACCCAACTAGCACAGATACGCAGTATTTT
TRBD1 | TRBJ1-1 | few | TRBV2 | CASSEDGQGRLNTEAFF | TGTGCCAGCAGTGAGGATGGACAGGGGCGATTGAACACTGAAGCTTTCTTT
TRBD2 | TRBJ2-1 | few | TRBV5-1 | CASKAGVRNEQFF | TGCGCCAGCAAGGCGGGAGTTCGCAATGAGCAGTTCTTC
. | TRBJ2-3 | few | TRBV18 | CASSPPNGLSQNTQYF | TGTGCCAGCTCACCACCGAATGGACTTTCCCAAAATACGCAGTATTTT
TRBD2 | TRBJ2-2 | few | TRBV7-2 | CASSFTGTSPTGELFF | TGTGCCAGCAGCTTCACCGGGACTAGCCCCACCGGGGAGCTGTTTTTT
. | TRBJ2-1 | few | TRBV11-2 | CASSVIGAAGAYNEQFF | TGTGCCAGCAGTGTAATTGGGGCAGCGGGCGCCTACAATGAGCAGTTCTTC
TRBD1 | TRBJ2-5 | few | TRBV7-9 | CASSYRQGETQYF | TGTGCCAGCAGCTATCGACAGGGCGAGACCCAGTACTTC
TRBD2 | TRBJ2-3 | . | TRBV11-2 | CAAGVAGATDTQYF | TGTGCCGCTGGGGTAGCGGGGGCCACAGATACGCAGTATTTT
. | TRBJ2-3 | few | TRBV19 | CASSIRQGSTDTQYF | TGTGCCAGTAGTATACGGCAGGGAAGCACAGATACGCAGTATTTT
TRBD1 | TRBJ2-1 | . | TRBV28 | CASSSGTASSYNEQFF | TGTGCCAGCAGTTCTGGGACAGCCAGCTCCTACAATGAGCAGTTCTTC
TRBD2 | TRBJ2-5 | few | TRBV5-4 | CASSNSGMETQYF | TGTGCCAGCAGCAATAGCGGGATGGAGACCCAGTACTTC
. | TRBJ1-1 | few | TRBV30 | CAWSVLGQVNTEAFF | TGTGCCTGGAGTGTACTTGGACAAGTGAACACTGAAGCTTTCTTT
. | TRBJ2-1 | . | TRBV5-1 | CASSLGQGPGPQFF | TGCGCCAGCAGCTTGGGTCAGGGCCCCGGGCCGCAGTTCTTC
. | TRBJ2-7 | . | TRBV7-9 | CARNSIDRIYEQYF | TGTGCCAGGAACTCAATAGACAGGATCTACGAGCAGTACTTC
. | TRBJ1-5 | . | TRBV9 | CASSVAVRNQPQHF | TGTGCCAGCAGCGTAGCCGTTCGCAATCAGCCCCAGCATTTT
. | TRBJ2-7 | few | TRBV28 | CASSLRGYEQYF | TGTGCCAGCAGTTTGCGCGGCTACGAGCAGTACTTC
TRBD1 | TRBJ2-7 | . | TRBV7-2 | CASSLGTGIYEQYF | TGTGCCAGCAGCTTAGGGACAGGGATCTACGAGCAGTACTTC
. | TRBJ1-2 | few | TRBV30 | CAWRRPGTNNYGYTF | TGTGCCTGGAGAAGGCCAGGGACAAATAACTATGGCTACACCTTC
. | TRBJ2-5 | . | TRBV5-1 | CASSLAGQAEETQYF | TGCGCCAGCAGCTTGGCCGGGCAAGCGGAAGAGACCCAGTACTTC
TRBD2 | TRBJ2-7 | few | TRBV30 | CALTGTSARSGEQYF | TGTGCCTTAACCGGGACTAGCGCGCGGTCGGGCGAGCAGTACTTC
TRBD1 | TRBJ2-7 | few | TRBV6-6 | CASSLGQGAGEQYF | TGTGCCAGCAGTCTGGGACAGGGGGCGGGTGAGCAGTACTTC
. | TRBJ1-1 | . | TRBV29-1 | CSCNGQRNTEAFF | TGCAGCTGTAACGGACAGCGGAACACTGAAGCTTTCTTT
. | TRBJ2-6 | . | TRBV7-9 | CASSLGLGGGNSGANVLTF | TGTGCCAGCAGCTTAGGCCTAGGTGGAGGCAACTCTGGGGCCAACGTCCTGACTTTC